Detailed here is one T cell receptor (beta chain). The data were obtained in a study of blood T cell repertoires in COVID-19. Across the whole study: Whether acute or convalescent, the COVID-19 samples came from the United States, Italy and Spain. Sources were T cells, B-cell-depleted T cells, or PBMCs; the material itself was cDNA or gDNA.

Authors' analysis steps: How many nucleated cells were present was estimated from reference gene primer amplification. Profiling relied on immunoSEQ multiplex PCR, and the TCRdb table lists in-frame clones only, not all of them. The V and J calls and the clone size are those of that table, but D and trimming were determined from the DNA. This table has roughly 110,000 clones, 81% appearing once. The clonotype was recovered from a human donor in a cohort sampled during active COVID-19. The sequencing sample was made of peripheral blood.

The CDR3 DNA reads TGCGCCAGCAGAACATCACAGGACGGACGAGTGGACAATGAGCAGTTCTTC. Its translation is CASRTSQDGRVDNEQFF. The chain carries TRBV10-1 and TRBJ2-1; D perhaps matches TRBD1 (5 bases). CDR3 length: 17 residues. Germline V gene lookup returns CDR1 WNHNN and CDR2 SYGVQD (reference sequence). The V and J ends lost 6 bases and 5 bases respectively, with 23 bases between them.